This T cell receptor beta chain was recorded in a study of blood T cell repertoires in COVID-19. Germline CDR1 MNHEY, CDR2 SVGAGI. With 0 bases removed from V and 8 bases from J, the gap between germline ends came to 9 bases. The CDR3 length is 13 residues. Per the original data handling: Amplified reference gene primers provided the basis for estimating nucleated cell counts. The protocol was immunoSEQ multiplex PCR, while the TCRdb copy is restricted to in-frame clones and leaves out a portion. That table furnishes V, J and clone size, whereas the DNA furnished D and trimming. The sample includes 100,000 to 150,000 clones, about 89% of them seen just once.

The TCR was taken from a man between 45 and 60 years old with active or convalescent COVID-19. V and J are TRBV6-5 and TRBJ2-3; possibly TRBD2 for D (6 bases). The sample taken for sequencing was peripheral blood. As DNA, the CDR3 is TGTGCCAGCAGTTACTCGGAGGGAGGTACGCAGTATTTT. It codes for CASSYSEGGTQYF.